This TCR beta chain was identified in a study of beta chain features in type 1 diabetes (dated by TCRdb to the late 2010s). Notes on the research overall: Mean age, gender distribution, total cell number and subset yield were not different between patients and healthy donors. Across all samples, almost 110 million sorted cells were examined, and cell number per subset correlated strongly with RNA yield. In the study, TCRB repertoires of sorted circulating CD4+ T cell subsets from recently diagnosed type 1 diabetes patients were compared with those of matched healthy donors. Naive and central memory subsets were obtained from all 30 or so donors, but regulatory and stem cell-like memory subsets were isolated from only 8 patients and roughly eight healthy donors. Paper-wide results and their limitations: HLA sub-analyses involved small numbers of individuals, so any influence of HLA type on TCRB rearrangement remained unresolved. Because cDNA was sequenced instead of genomic DNA, highly expressing activated cells could be over-represented, though the groups showed no difference in activation or CD3 levels. Fewer insertions and more nucleotide deletions at VDJ recombination sites were observed in patients with type 1 diabetes, implying thymic rearrangement abnormalities. Type 1 diabetes patients showed a moderate but significant shortening of TCRB CDR3 length in all four CD4+ subsets. Naive, central memory and regulatory TCRB repertoires appeared more similar among patients than among healthy donors. PCR might favor shorter templates, but patient and control samples were amplified and corrected together, so any skew would affect both groups equally.

A single peripheral blood draw of 90 to 150 mL on average was collected from each donor into heparinised tubes. A BD FACSAria II was used to sort naive, central memory, regulatory and stem cell-like memory CD4+ T cells with a panel that included CD45RO, CCR7, CD25, CD127, CD95 and CD27. Every sorted population had a purity above 95%. PBMCs were separated immediately by Lymphoprep density gradient centrifugation and were stained directly, without being cultured. Samples were stained and sorted in pairs, with one healthy donor and one patient per experiment, so that batch effects were minimized. The High Capacity cDNA Reverse Transcription Kit was used to reverse transcribe all of the isolated RNA, meaning that expressed TCRB transcripts were what got sequenced. Deep immunoSEQ sequencing was performed on naive, central memory and regulatory T cell samples, with an average of roughly 3.3 million total reads per sample. Sorted cells were lysed in RLT buffer, and RNA was extracted using DNase-treated RNeasy Micro or Mini kits according to cell number. To prevent cross-contamination, every cell subset was processed on its own, while patient and healthy donor samples were processed together. The immunoSEQ multiplex PCR was used to amplify TCRB sequences from cDNA, yielding 87-bp fragments that span the CDR3 region. Sequencing of the amplicons was performed on the Illumina HiSeq platform. The original methods were these. Synthetic template baselines were used to correct PCR bias computationally, reads within Hamming distance 2 were collapsed together, and singletons that could not be merged were discarded. Reads were aligned against IMGT to assign V, D and J genes, CDR3 length and insertions or deletions at six rearrangement sites. Within each subset, clonotype counts were normalized to sorted cell number, after which true diversity and Gini coefficients were computed with the tcR R package. Repertoire sharing was quantified using the overlap coefficient calculated on TCRB nucleotide sequences. Out-of-frame TCRB sequences from naive cells were analyzed to stand in for the pre-selection repertoire. Drawn from immuneACCESS, this table holds only the in-frame rearrangements with V and J called that TCRdb kept. Clones are partly lost; checked studies trace under half to an unresolved V gene and leave the rest unexplained. That table gives V, J and clone size, and the DNA gave D and trimming. This sample is represented by hundreds of thousands of clones; about 11% of them were singletons. The ten largest clones capture around 0.018% of the sample.

CDR1 is given as SGDLS and CDR2 as YYNGEE, both from the germline V gene. Germline trimming amounts to 1 base on V and 5 bases on J, with 11 as the count of junction bases outside the gene matches. The CDR3 runs 17 amino acids, cysteine and phenylalanine included. Only CDR3 DNA remains: 51 bases, in frame from the first base. This clone turned up a few times. What this receptor recognizes is not known. No base-level quality is on record; no much larger clone is a single base apart. The TCR sequence derives from a young man with type 1 diabetes. The chain is made from TRBV9 and TRBJ2-1; 8 of the junction bases match TRBD1. Sample: naive CD4+ T cells from blood. This specimen's cell subset or site label, per the study, means: true naive CD4+ T cells. The DNA sequence reads TGTGCCAGCAGCGTATATCCCCAGGGGGCAGCCAACAATGAGCAGTTCTTC. The resulting protein is CASSVYPQGAANNEQFF.